Shown below are 17 T cell receptor beta chains from a single sample sequenced in a study of Graves' ophthalmopathy and Graves' hyperthyroidism. RNA transcripts served as template for amplifying TCR beta CDR3 sequences. Following a first-round RT-PCR that used HTBI primers, a second-round multiplex PCR was carried out. TCRdb recomputed calls from the multiplex PCR reads with MiXCR, one row per CDR3 protein. The sample consists of 300,000 to 400,000 distinct CDR3 sequences, roughly 15% of them appearing once. Material: peripheral blood. Source of these receptors: an adult woman with stable Graves' hyperthyroidism.

J is TRBJ2-5 and V is TRBV18; weak D call: TRBD1 (5 bases). From germline, CDR1 is KGHSH and CDR2 LQKENI. V was cut by 3 bases and J by 1 base, with 12 bases left in between. CDR3 size: 15 residues. CDR3 sequence reads: CASSPSIGVQETQYF. The CDR3 DNA is TGTGCCAGCTCACCGTCGATAGGGGTCCAAGAGACCCAGTACTTC.

The rearrangement joins TRBV7-2 to TRBJ1-3, with 7 nucleotides matching TRBD1. The CDR3 is 15 amino acids. Germline CDR1 reads SGHTA; CDR2 reads FQGNSA. The junction had 7 bases not matched to a gene; V was cut back by 4 bases and J by 4 bases. The CDR3 DNA sequence: TGTGCCAGCAGCTCAGGGACAGACTCCGGAAACACCATATATTTT. Amino acids: CASSSGTDSGNTIYF.

The chain recombines TRBV12-3 or TRBV12-4 with TRBJ1-5, with D maybe TRBD1 (6 bases). This CDR3 has 14 amino acids. Trimming pared 0 bases from V and 6 bases from J, leaving 9 bases between. In DNA, the CDR3 is TGTGCCAGCAGTTTAGCGCAGGGGACTCAGCCCCAGCATTTT. Protein sequence: CASSLAQGTQPQHF.

This clonotype was picked up a small number of times. One end of the junction fails to match germline, which may point to a read error. The chain combines TRBV27 with TRBJ2-4; D not certain. This CDR3 has 13 residues. CDR1 and CDR2 from the germline V gene are MNHEY and SMNVEV (reference sequence). CDR3 residues: CASGFSTLNIKYF. The CDR3 region has the DNA TGTGCCAGTGGGTTTTCCACTTTAAACATTAAGTACTTC.

The sample holds a few counts of this clonotype. This rearrangement joins TRBV6-2 or TRBV6-3 to TRBJ1-5, with D hard to call. The V gene lost 2 bases and the J gene lost 6 bases, with 20 bases spanning the gap. CDR1 MNHEY and CDR2 SVGEGT come from the germline V gene. The CDR3 consists of 17 residues. The CDR3 DNA sequence: TGTGCCAGCAGTTACGACGGCGGCTTCCCTCTTTTTCAGCCCCAGCATTTT. Residues: CASSYDGGFPLFQPQHF.

This clonotype was picked up many times. The V gene is TRBV10-3, the J gene TRBJ2-7; 7 nucleotides agree with TRBD1. The V segment lost 11 bases and the J segment 3 bases; nucleotides outside the gene matches: 19. The CDR3 is made up of 16 amino acids. Per germline, CDR1 ENHRY and CDR2 SYGVKD. CDR3 DNA sequence: TGTGCCGTCTCCCCTGCACAGGGAAGGGGGCGCTACGAGCAGTACTTC. Protein sequence: CAVSPAQGRGRYEQYF.

This clonotype was counted many times. In DNA form, the CDR3 reads TGTGCCAGCGAGACAGGTTCCCCATACGAGCAGTACTTC. Protein: CASETGSPYEQYF. The genes are TRBV28 and TRBJ2-7, with D possibly TRBD1 on 6 matching bases. CDR1 MDHEN and CDR2 SYDVKM come from the germline V gene. The CDR3 consists of 13 residues. Trimming left V 8 bases short and J 4 bases short, with 15 bases between.

In this sample, this clonotype turned up many times. The rearrangement joins TRBV3-1 to TRBJ1-1; D gene ambiguous. Trimming shortened V by 3 bases and J by 3 bases, and 8 bases separated the two germline ends. CDR3 length: 13 amino acids. The V gene's germline CDR1 is LGHDT and CDR2 YNNKEL (reference sequence). CDR3 protein: CASSQIGDTEAFF. The CDR3 DNA sequence: TGTGCCAGCAGCCAGATCGGGGACACTGAAGCTTTCTTT.

A few counts support this clonotype. The chain couples TRBV3-1 to TRBJ2-7; D might be TRBD1 (5 bases). V lost 0 bases and J lost 2, with 11 bases in between. CDR1 is LGHDT and CDR2 is YNNKEL in the germline V gene (reference sequence). This CDR3 spans 15 amino acids. The CDR3 spells CASSQDQDNAYEQYF. In DNA form, the CDR3 reads TGTGCCAGCAGCCAAGATCAGGACAACGCCTACGAGCAGTACTTC.

This clonotype was observed at least ten times. The chain joins TRBV6-5 to TRBJ1-5; D is ambiguous. CDR1 and CDR2 from the germline V gene are MNHEY and SVGAGI. The CDR3 loop spans 14 amino acids. Trimming cost V 2 bases and J 6 bases, with 11 bases left between them. CDR3 sequence reads: CASSYMAGPQPQHF. CDR3 in DNA: TGTGCCAGCAGTTACATGGCAGGCCCTCAGCCCCAGCATTTT.

This clonotype was seen a handful of times. This chain joins TRBV12-3 or TRBV12-4 and TRBJ1-2, with D unclear. This CDR3 has 14 residues. V was pared by 2 bases and J by 0 bases, with 7 bases between. In nucleotides, the CDR3 is TGTGCCAGCAGTTTACAGTCATCTAACTATGGCTACACCTTC. This sequence encodes CASSLQSSNYGYTF.

This chain links TRBV6-1 with TRBJ2-5; 7 positions match TRBD2. The CDR3 length is 15 residues. Trimming took 7 bases from V and 0 from J; bases not matched to a gene: 8. CDR1 MNHNS and CDR2 SASEGT come from the germline V gene. The CDR3 is CASNRAGSYQETQYF. CDR3 DNA: TGTGCCAGCAATCGAGCGGGATCGTACCAAGAGACCCAGTACTTC.

This clonotype came up many times. This chain connects TRBV6-1 to TRBJ2-2, with unresolved D. Germline CDR1 MNHNS, CDR2 SASEGT. The V end lost 6 bases, the J end lost 0 bases, and 5 bases lay between the germline ends. The CDR3 is 13 amino acids. The CDR3 sequence is CASRESNTGELFF. The CDR3 DNA follows: TGTGCCAGCAGGGAATCGAACACCGGGGAGCTGTTTTTT.

The genes are TRBV18 and TRBJ2-5; 8 positions agree with TRBD1. The CDR3 has 14 amino acids. Germline loops: CDR1 KGHSH, CDR2 LQKENI. V shed 4 bases and J 4 bases; nucleotides not matched to a gene: 5. CDR3 loop: CASSLDRGTETQYF. The CDR3 DNA sequence: TGTGCCAGCTCACTCGACAGGGGAACAGAGACCCAGTACTTC.

This clonotype was picked up many times. The chain is built from TRBV10-3 and TRBJ1-5, with a tentative D call TRBD1 (5 bases). The CDR3 is made up of 12 amino acids. The germline V and J ends were trimmed by 3 bases and 10 bases, with 10 bases remaining between them. Germline values: CDR1 ENHRY, CDR2 SYGVKD. The CDR3 sequence is CAISDSRGPQHF. DNA of the CDR3: TGTGCCATCAGTGACTCCCGGGGCCCCCAGCATTTT.

In this sample, this clonotype turned up many times. The chain couples TRBV12-3 or TRBV12-4 to TRBJ1-5; D gene unclear. Trimming took 4 bases from V and 4 from J, leaving 17 bases between them. The length of the CDR3 is 16 residues. The CDR3 loop reads CASSSGSLDLNQPQHF. Written as DNA, the CDR3 is TGTGCCAGCAGTTCGGGAAGTCTGGACTTAAATCAGCCCCAGCATTTT.

This clonotype was picked up many times. The V and J genes are TRBV7-2 and TRBJ2-7; 10 bases are a match to TRBD2. The CDR3 has 17 residues. Germline CDR1 reads SGHTA; CDR2 reads FQGNSA. Unmatched junction bases numbered 9, after V lost 1 base and J lost 3 bases. The CDR3 DNA is TGTGCCAGCAGCTTAGGGACTAGCGGATACCTTTACTACGAGCAGTACTTC. Translating gives CASSLGTSGYLYYEQYF. The complete variable domain, with remaining parts taken from reference TRBV7-2 and TRBJ2-7, reads GAGVSQSPSNKVTEKGKDVELRCDPISGHTALYWYRQSLGQGLEFLIYFQGNSAPDKSGLPSDRFSAERTGGSVSTLTIQRTQQEDSAVYLCASSLGTSGYLYYEQYFGPGTRLTVT.